The subject of this entry is one TCR beta chain. Germline V gene data show CDR1 as LNHDA and CDR2 as SQIVND (reference sequence). This CDR3 contains 14 residues. V was pared by 5 bases and J by 1 base, with 8 bases between. This record comes from a study of blood T cell repertoires in COVID-19. In the study overall: T cells, B-cell-depleted T cells, or PBMCs provided the cDNA or gDNA that served as material.

In the study's own analysis: Nucleated cell counts were estimated from reference gene primer amplification. Measured with immunoSEQ multiplex PCR; TCRdb has only the in-frame clones, and not every one. V and J calls and clone size are copied from that table; D and trimming were computed from the DNA. The sample records 150,000 to 200,000 clones, 80% to 85% being singletons. The sequence came from an elderly woman with COVID-19, enrolled during active disease. The sequenced sample was peripheral blood. The rearrangement links TRBV19 to TRBJ2-2; possible D gene TRBD2, 6 bases. The CDR3 sequence: CASSFSGNTGELFF. In DNA, the CDR3 is TGTGCCAGTAGTTTTAGCGGGAACACCGGGGAGCTGTTTTTT.